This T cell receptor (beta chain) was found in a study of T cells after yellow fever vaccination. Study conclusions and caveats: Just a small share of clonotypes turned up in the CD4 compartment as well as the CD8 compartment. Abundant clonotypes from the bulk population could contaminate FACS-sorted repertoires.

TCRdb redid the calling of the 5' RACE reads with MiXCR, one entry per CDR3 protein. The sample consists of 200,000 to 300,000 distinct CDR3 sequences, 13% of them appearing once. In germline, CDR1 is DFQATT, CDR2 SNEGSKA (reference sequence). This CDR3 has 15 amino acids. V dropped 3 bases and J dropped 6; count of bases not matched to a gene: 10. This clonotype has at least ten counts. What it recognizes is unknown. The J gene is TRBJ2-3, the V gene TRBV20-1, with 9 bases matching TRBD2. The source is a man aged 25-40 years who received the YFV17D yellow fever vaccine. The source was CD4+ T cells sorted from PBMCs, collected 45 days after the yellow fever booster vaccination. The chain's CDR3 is CSASRAAGGGDTQYF. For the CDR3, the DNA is TGCAGTGCTAGCCGGGCAGCGGGAGGAGGGGATACGCAGTATTTT.